Below, 21 T cell receptor beta chains from the same sample are listed, as sequenced in a study of CD8+ T cells in alopecia areata. CD25+CD127- cells were sorted from CD4+ cells in several patients. RNA was extracted and reverse transcribed into cDNA as the sequencing template. Sequencing used immunoSEQ multiplex PCR; TCRdb keeps in-frame clones, though not all of them. This table holds fewer than 40,000 clones, more than 50% found once. Sequenced sample: CD4+ Tregs sorted from blood. These TCRs come from a human donor with alopecia areata.

This clone was observed a few times. The chain couples TRBV9 to TRBJ2-7; TRBD1 agrees at 10 bases. CDR3 length: 15 amino acids. Per germline, CDR1 SGDLS and CDR2 YYNGEE. V gave up 3 bases and J gave up 0 bases; unmatched junction bases: 3. The CDR3 is CASSAGTGASYEQYF. For the CDR3, the DNA is TGTGCCAGCAGCGCCGGGACAGGGGCCTCCTACGAGCAGTACTTC.

The chain uses TRBV7-8 and TRBJ1-2, with 7 bases identical to TRBD1. Germline CDR1 and CDR2: SGHVS and FQNEAQ. V was clipped by 4 bases and J by 6 bases; unmatched bases: 11. The CDR3 spans 15 residues. CDR3 region: CASSSVGQDGNGYTF. CDR3 nucleotide sequence: TGTGCCAGCAGCTCCGTTGGACAGGACGGAAATGGCTACACCTTC.

The V and J genes are TRBV10-3 and TRBJ1-5, with TRBD1 as a possible D gene (5 bases). Germline V lookup: CDR1 ENHRY, CDR2 SYGVKD. V was cut by 3 bases and J by 4 bases, with 10 bases left in between. The CDR3 spans 14 residues. The CDR3 loop reads CAISDREGNQPQHF. Written as DNA, the CDR3 is TGTGCCATCAGTGACAGGGAGGGAAATCAGCCCCAGCATTTT.

The chain is built from TRBV7-9 and TRBJ1-5, with 12 bases matching TRBD1. Germline values: CDR1 SEHNR, CDR2 FQNEAQ (reference sequence). V dropped 3 bases and J dropped 3; count of bases not matched to a gene: 3. The CDR3 totals 16 residues. Written as DNA, the CDR3 is TGTGCCAGCAGCTTGGGACAGGGGGCCTTCAATCAGCCCCAGCATTTT. Translated, it gives CASSLGQGAFNQPQHF. Complete variable domain (other parts from reference TRBV7-9 and TRBJ1-5): DTGVSQNPRHKITKRGQNVTFRCDPISEHNRLYWYRQTLGQGPEFLTYFQNEAQLEKSRLLSDRFSAERPKGSFSTLEIQRTEQGDSAMYLCASSLGQGAFNQPQHFGDGTRLSIL.

This clone was detected only a few times. This chain connects TRBV7-2 to TRBJ2-6; perhaps TRBD2 as D (5 bases). V lost 5 bases and J lost 0, with 14 bases in between. The V gene's germline CDR1 is SGHTA and CDR2 FQGNSA. This CDR3 has 17 residues. In DNA, the CDR3 is TGTGCCAGCAGCCCCCCGGGGATTCTCTCTGGGGCCAACGTCCTGACTTTC. This gives the protein CASSPPGILSGANVLTF.

The chain joins TRBV7-2 to TRBJ2-5; possibly TRBD2 for D (7 bases). The germline gives CDR1 SGHTA, CDR2 FQGNSA. CDR3 length: 16 amino acids. Trimming took off 4 bases at V and 7 bases at J, with 22 bases between the two ends. CDR3 sequence reads: CASSSRGAGAHGTQYF. CDR3 coding DNA: TGTGCCAGCAGCTCCCGGGGGGCAGGGGCCCATGGGACCCAGTACTTC.

The chain is built from TRBV5-6 and TRBJ2-1, with unresolved D. The CDR3 length is 13 residues. Trimming pared 2 bases from V and 10 bases from J, leaving 13 bases between. Germline V gene lookup returns CDR1 SGHDT and CDR2 YYEEEE. The CDR3 nucleotides read TGTGCCAGCAGCTTTAGATCCAGCCGGGAGCAGTTCTTC. Its translation is CASSFRSSREQFF.

The V and J genes are TRBV28 and TRBJ1-5; D is undetermined. CDR3 length: 14 amino acids. CDR1 is MDHEN and CDR2 is SYDVKM in the germline V gene. Trimming took 6 bases from V and 3 from J, leaving 12 bases between them. As DNA, the CDR3 is TGTGCCAGCAGCCCGATCAGATACAATCAGCCCCAGCATTTT. This encodes CASSPIRYNQPQHF.

The chain employs TRBV11-2 and TRBJ2-3; TRBD2 agrees at 10 bases. Trimming took 3 bases from V and 2 from J; bases not matched to a gene: 8. The length of the CDR3 is 17 residues. The V gene's germline CDR1 is SGHAT and CDR2 FQNNGV. CDR3 protein: CASSLGRTSGYTDTQYF. The CDR3 region has the DNA TGTGCCAGCAGCTTGGGGCGGACTAGCGGATACACAGATACGCAGTATTTT.

Within the sample, this clone is large. The rearrangement links TRBV28 to TRBJ2-1, with a tentative D call TRBD1 (6 bases). The CDR3 extends over 14 amino acids. Trimming took 5 bases from V and 2 from J, leaving 10 bases between them. Germline V gene data show CDR1 as MDHEN and CDR2 as SYDVKM. The chain's CDR3 is CASSRSGAYNEQFF. As DNA, the CDR3 is TGTGCCAGCAGTCGTTCAGGGGCCTACAATGAGCAGTTCTTC.

The chain recombines TRBV18 with TRBJ2-1, with 8 bases fitting TRBD1. Trimming at V came to 5 bases and at J to 7 bases, leaving 7 bases not matched to a gene. Per the germline V gene, CDR1 is KGHSH and CDR2 is LQKENI. The CDR3 is 14 residues long. CDR3 bases: TGTGCCAGCTCAACACAGGGGGTCGAGAATGAGCAGTTCTTC. It specifies CASSTQGVENEQFF.

This sequence joins TRBV7-8 and TRBJ1-2; 12 bases fit TRBD1. CDR3 length: 16 residues. The germline CDR1 and CDR2 sequences are SGHVS and FQNEAQ. Germline trimming cut 8 bases from V and 1 base from J; bases unmatched to any gene: 8. This CDR3 reads CASDHRDRGHNYGYTF. CDR3 nucleotide sequence: TGTGCCAGCGATCACCGGGACAGGGGGCATAACTATGGCTACACCTTC.

V gene TRBV7-9 combines with J gene TRBJ1-1; D possibly corresponds to TRBD1 (6 bases). Deletions cut 5 bases from V and 3 bases from J, with 13 bases between. The CDR3 contains 14 residues. Per the germline V gene, CDR1 is SEHNR and CDR2 is FQNEAQ (reference sequence). CDR3 sequence: CASSPNGGDTEAFF. For the CDR3, the DNA is TGTGCCAGCAGCCCAAACGGGGGCGACACTGAAGCTTTCTTT. The full variable domain, completed using reference TRBV7-9 and TRBJ1-1, is DTGVSQNPRHKITKRGQNVTFRCDPISEHNRLYWYRQTLGQGPEFLTYFQNEAQLEKSRLLSDRFSAERPKGSFSTLEIQRTEQGDSAMYLCASSPNGGDTEAFFGQGTRLTVV.

This clone has more than one count but fewer than ten. In nucleotides, the CDR3 is TGTGCCAGCAGCTTTCGATCCTTCACAGATACGCAGTATTTT. Translating it yields CASSFRSFTDTQYF. The chain employs TRBV5-6 and TRBJ2-3; D is undetermined. Trimming took off 2 bases at V and 2 bases at J, with 9 bases between the two ends. The CDR3 is 14 residues long. From germline, CDR1 is SGHDT and CDR2 YYEEEE.

V gene TRBV7-9 combines with J gene TRBJ2-7; TRBD1 agrees at 9 bases. The CDR3 sequence is 17 residues long. Germline CDR1 and CDR2: SEHNR and FQNEAQ (reference sequence). Unmatched junction bases numbered 17, after V lost 5 bases and J lost 6 bases. For the CDR3, the DNA is TGTGCCAGCAGCACCCTACTCGGGACAGGGCGTAGTAGCGAGCAGTACTTC. This translates into CASSTLLGTGRSSEQYF.

The chain is built from TRBV27 and TRBJ2-1, with 11 nucleotides matching TRBD1. The germline V gene encodes CDR1 MNHEY and CDR2 SMNVEV (reference sequence). The J segment lost 3 bases and the V segment lost 5 bases, leaving 6 bases of the junction unmatched. The CDR3 consists of 16 residues. The CDR3 spells CASSNRGQGGYNEQFF. CDR3 coding DNA: TGTGCCAGCAGTAACCGGGGACAGGGGGGCTACAATGAGCAGTTCTTC.

This clone was observed a handful of times. Here the CDR3 reads CASSLGRATGELFF. As DNA, the CDR3 is TGTGCCAGCAGCCTCGGGAGGGCCACCGGGGAGCTGTTTTTT. This chain uses TRBV7-2 with TRBJ2-2, with 8 bases lining up with TRBD2. J lost 4 bases, V lost 5 bases, and 3 bases had no gene match. Germline values: CDR1 SGHTA, CDR2 FQGNSA. This CDR3 has 14 amino acids.

Only a few counts were recorded for this clone. The V call is TRBV7-2, the J call TRBJ2-1, with D hard to call. The CDR3 spans 11 residues. Germline loops: CDR1 SGHTA, CDR2 FQGNSA. V was trimmed by 1 base and J by 8 bases, leaving 3 bases between them. The CDR3: CASSLVHEQFF. The CDR3 DNA reads TGTGCCAGCAGCTTAGTCCATGAGCAGTTCTTC.

As for this clone: The identical CDR3 is also encoded by other nucleotide sequences in the sample. The chain recombines TRBV7-9 with TRBJ1-1; D call uncertain. The ends were cut back, 2 bases at V and 1 base at J, with 5 bases in the middle. The CDR3 length is 13 residues. Germline values: CDR1 SEHNR, CDR2 FQNEAQ (reference sequence). The CDR3 reads CASSLRENTEAFF. In nucleotides, the CDR3 is TGTGCCAGCAGCTTAAGGGAGAACACTGAAGCTTTCTTT.

J is TRBJ2-1 and V is TRBV7-2, with 8 bases fitting TRBD1. J was trimmed by 9 bases and V by 5 bases; bases with no gene match: 6. The CDR3 covers 13 residues. Germline V lookup: CDR1 SGHTA, CDR2 FQGNSA. CDR3 nucleotide sequence: TGTGCCAGCAGCGGTCAAGACAGGGGTGAGCAGTTCTTC. This gives the protein CASSGQDRGEQFF.

This clone is medium-sized in the sample. The V and J genes are TRBV4-2 and TRBJ2-2; D could derive from TRBD1 or TRBD2 (5 bases each). Trimming took 0 bases from V and 5 from J, leaving 19 bases between them. CDR3 length equals 18 residues. Per germline, CDR1 LGHNA and CDR2 YNFKEQ. CDR3 bases: TGTGCCAGCAGCCAAGATCTTGGGGGATCAACTAGGACCGGGGAGCTGTTTTTT. Protein product: CASSQDLGGSTRTGELFF.